One and the same sample provided the 4 T cell receptor beta chains below, sequenced in a study of identical twins. One entry per CDR3 protein results from TCRdb running MiXCR on the 5' RACE reads. This table has some 660,000 distinct CDR3 sequences, more than 6.5% appearing once. This sample was also put to use in a study of yellow fever vaccine responses in identical twins.

The sequenced material came from PBMCs. The receptors come from a woman aged 18-30 years in good health.

The table lists this clonotype with many counts. The chain combines TRBV6-2 or TRBV6-3 with TRBJ1-1; no reliable D call. The V end lost 5 bases, the J end lost 8 bases, and 18 bases lay between the germline ends. Germline-derived CDR1 and CDR2 are MNHEY and SVGEGT. The CDR3 spans 14 residues. DNA for the CDR3: TGTGCCAGCAGTAACGGACCGAACCCACTGGAAGCTTTCTTT. The encoded protein is CASSNGPNPLEAFF.

This clonotype was observed a single time. This rearrangement joins TRBV6-2 or TRBV6-3 to TRBJ2-1, with 9 bases matching TRBD1. With 6 bases clipped from V and 8 bases from J, the junction kept 5 bases outside the gene matches. CDR3 size: 13 residues. CDR1 is MNHEY and CDR2 is SVGEGT in the germline V gene. The CDR3 loop is CASRRDRVYEQFF. CDR3 in DNA: TGTGCCAGCAGACGGGACAGGGTTTATGAGCAGTTCTTC.

This clonotype was detected many times. The V call is TRBV11-2, the J call TRBJ2-3; the match to TRBD1 covers 9 bases. The CDR3 spans 18 residues. Germline V gene sequence: CDR1 SGHAT, CDR2 FQNNGV. The ends lost 5 bases at V and 0 bases at J; junction bases unmatched: 12. The CDR3 protein is CASSHPLGQGYSTDTQYF. The CDR3 nucleotides are TGTGCCAGCAGCCACCCGTTAGGACAGGGGTATAGCACAGATACGCAGTATTTT.

V is TRBV21-1 and J is TRBJ2-5; TRBD2, the D gene given by the table, was not confirmed from the DNA. TRBV21-1 is shown as a pseudogene. The length of the CDR3 is 16 residues. CDR3 protein: CASSKFSGGGRETQYF. CDR3 nucleotide sequence: TGTGCCAGCAGCAAATTTAGCGGGGGGGGCCGGGAGACCCAGTACTTC.